The entry below gives a single TCR beta chain sequence along with its context. The target of this receptor is not known. The sample holds no much larger clone one base away, and base qualities are not on file. The sample belongs to a study of blood T cell repertoires in COVID-19 (TCRdb year 2020). At the level of the whole study: Collaborator samples came from the United States, Italy and Spain and covered acute and convalescent phases of COVID-19. The prospective study material was composed of cDNA or gDNA derived from T cells, B-cell-depleted T cells, or PBMCs. The samples were drawn from two sources: the first 160 participants of the ongoing ImmuneRACE study, and about 1,300 subjects contributed by 6 global collaborators. The dataset comprised deeply sampled blood TCRbeta repertoires from subjects exposed to, actively infected with, or recovered from COVID-19. The sample metadata nearly always contained a de-identified subject ID, COVID-19 status, age in years and sex. HLA class I and class II types, where available, came from metadata supplied by the sample provider rather than from assay-based typing. A freely available public database, intended as a resource for researchers studying the immune response to SARS-CoV-2, is where the repertoires were released.

V is trimmed back by 0 bases and J by 2 bases, and the junction contains 4 bases that no gene match accounts for. From cysteine to phenylalanine, the CDR3 is 16 amino acids long. Solely the CDR3 DNA is kept, with 48 bases framed from the first base. CDR1 LGHNA and CDR2 YNFKEQ are derived from the germline V gene. TCRbeta CDR3 regions were amplified from genomic DNA using the immunoSEQ Assay, a bias-controlled multiplex PCR. On the authors' methods: The number of nucleated cells in each sample was estimated from the amplification of reference gene primers within the assay. Sequence reads were collapsed and filtered to measure the absolute abundance of every unique TCRbeta CDR3 rearrangement. Productive Simpson clonality was computed per sample as the square root of Simpson's diversity index over productive rearrangements. This immuneACCESS table, as held by TCRdb, lists in-frame sequences with V and J called but not all clones. Of the missing ones, under half trace to an unresolved V gene in checked studies; the others have no known cause. V, J and clone size were drawn from that table, and D and trimming were deduced from the DNA. The sample table records 75,000 to 90,000 clones; about 90% of these occur just once. Under 6.5% of the sample goes to the ten largest clones.

The investigation overall reported the following: The amount of clinical and demographic metadata varied by source and participant and was provided uncurated.

Whole blood was collected in K2EDTA tubes by collaborating institutions according to the institutions' own protocols. Collaborator samples were shipped for TCRbeta analysis as frozen whole blood, isolated PBMCs, or DNA extracted from either sample type. This clonotype was obtained from a human donor in a cohort sampled during active COVID-19. The rearrangement joined TRBV4-2 to TRBJ2-1, and TRBD2 matches 7 of the central bases. The sequenced material came from peripheral blood. The base sequence is TGTGCCAGCAGCCAAGAAACCCTAGCGGCCTACAATGAGCAGTTCTTC. It encodes CASSQETLAAYNEQFF.